This entry is about one T cell receptor (beta chain). This sample was taken from a study of blood T cell repertoires in COVID-19. Losses at the gene ends were 4 bases for V and 2 bases for J; bases not matched to a gene: 6. The CDR3 length is 15 residues. CDR1 and CDR2 from the germline V gene are MNHNY and SVGAGI (reference sequence). Data came from immunoSEQ multiplex PCR; TCRdb stores just in-frame clones and leaves some out. Among approximately 380,000 clones listed, about nine tenths were seen once. This sequence originates from a woman between 40 and 50 years old who had been exposed to COVID-19. The J gene is TRBJ1-1, the V gene TRBV6-6; 8 nucleotides align to TRBD1. The specimen sequenced was PBMCs or T cells enriched from blood (not recorded which). CDR3: CASSSPSGGNTEAFF. The CDR3 DNA reads as TGTGCCAGCAGTTCTCCCTCAGGGGGCAACACTGAAGCTTTCTTT.